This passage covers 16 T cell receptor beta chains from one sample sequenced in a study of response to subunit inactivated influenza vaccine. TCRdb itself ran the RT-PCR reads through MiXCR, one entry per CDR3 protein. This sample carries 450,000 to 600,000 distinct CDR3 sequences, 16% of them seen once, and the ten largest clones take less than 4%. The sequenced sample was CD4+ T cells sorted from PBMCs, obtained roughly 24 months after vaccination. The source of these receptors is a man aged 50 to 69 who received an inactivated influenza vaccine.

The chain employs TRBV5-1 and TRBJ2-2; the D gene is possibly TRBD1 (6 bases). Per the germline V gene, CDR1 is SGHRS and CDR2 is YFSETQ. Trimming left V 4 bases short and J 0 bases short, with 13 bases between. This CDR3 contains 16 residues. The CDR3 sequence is CASSLMDSSNTGELFF. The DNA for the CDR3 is TGCGCCAGCAGCCTCATGGACAGCTCGAACACCGGGGAGCTGTTTTTT.

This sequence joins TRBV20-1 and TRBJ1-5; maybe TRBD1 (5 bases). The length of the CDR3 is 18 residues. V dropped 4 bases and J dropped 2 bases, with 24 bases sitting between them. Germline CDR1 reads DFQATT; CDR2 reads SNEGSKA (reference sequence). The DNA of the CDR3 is TGCAGTGCTACCCAGTGGGGGGGTATGCTGAATGGCAATCAGCCCCAGCATTTT. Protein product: CSATQWGGMLNGNQPQHF.

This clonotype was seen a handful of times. The CDR3 DNA is TGTGCCAGCAGAGGACAGCGGGAACTGAACACCGGGGAGCTGTTTTTT. Translating it yields CASRGQRELNTGELFF. The chain employs TRBV6-2 or TRBV6-3 and TRBJ2-2; D may be TRBD2 (7 bases). There are 16 residues in the CDR3. Germline V gives CDR1 MNHEY, CDR2 SVGEGT. The V end lost 6 bases, the J end lost 1 base, and 15 bases lay between the germline ends.

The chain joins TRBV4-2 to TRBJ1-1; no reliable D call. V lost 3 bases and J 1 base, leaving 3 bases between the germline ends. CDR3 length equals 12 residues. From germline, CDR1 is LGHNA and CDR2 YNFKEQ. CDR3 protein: CASSHENTEAFF. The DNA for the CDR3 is TGTGCCAGCAGCCACGAGAACACTGAAGCTTTCTTT.

DNA for the CDR3: TGTGCCAGCAGTTTCGCGGGGAAAGAGCAGTACTTC. This translates into CASSFAGKEQYF. The chain recombines TRBV12-3 or TRBV12-4 with TRBJ2-7, with D possibly being TRBD2 (6 bases). Trimming stripped 3 bases from V and 7 bases from J, with 10 bases between. This CDR3 has 12 amino acids.

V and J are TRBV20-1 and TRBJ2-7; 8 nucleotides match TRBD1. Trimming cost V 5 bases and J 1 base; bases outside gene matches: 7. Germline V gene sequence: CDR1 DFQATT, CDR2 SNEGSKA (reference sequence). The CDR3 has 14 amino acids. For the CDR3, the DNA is TGCAGTGCTGACCCGGGACAGGAGTCCTACGAGCAGTACTTC. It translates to CSADPGQESYEQYF.

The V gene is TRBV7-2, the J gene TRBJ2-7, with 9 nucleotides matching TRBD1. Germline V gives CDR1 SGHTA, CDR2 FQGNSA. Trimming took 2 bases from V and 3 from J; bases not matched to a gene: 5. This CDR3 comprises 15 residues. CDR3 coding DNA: TGTGCCAGCAGCTTAAGCTTGGGACAGGGCTACGAGCAGTACTTC. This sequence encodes CASSLSLGQGYEQYF.

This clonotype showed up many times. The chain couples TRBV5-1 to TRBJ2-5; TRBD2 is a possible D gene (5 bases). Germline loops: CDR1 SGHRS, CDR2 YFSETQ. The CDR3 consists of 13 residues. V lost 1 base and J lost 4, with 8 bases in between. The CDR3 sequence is CASSLRSGETQYF. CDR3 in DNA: TGCGCCAGCAGCTTGAGAAGCGGAGAGACCCAGTACTTC.

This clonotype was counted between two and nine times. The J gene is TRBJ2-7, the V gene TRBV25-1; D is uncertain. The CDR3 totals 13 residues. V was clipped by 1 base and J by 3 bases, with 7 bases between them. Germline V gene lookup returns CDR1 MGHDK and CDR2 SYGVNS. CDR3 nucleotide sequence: TGTGCCAGCAGTGAATGGGTCAGCTACGAGCAGTACTTC. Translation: CASSEWVSYEQYF.

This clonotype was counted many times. The CDR3 region is CASSLAGGRNTIYF. CDR3 in DNA: TGTGCCAGCAGTTTAGCAGGGGGAAGAAACACCATATATTTT. The chain joins TRBV12-3 or TRBV12-4 to TRBJ1-3; possible D gene TRBD1, 6 bases. The V end lost 0 bases, the J end lost 5 bases, and 8 bases lay between the germline ends. This CDR3 contains 14 residues.

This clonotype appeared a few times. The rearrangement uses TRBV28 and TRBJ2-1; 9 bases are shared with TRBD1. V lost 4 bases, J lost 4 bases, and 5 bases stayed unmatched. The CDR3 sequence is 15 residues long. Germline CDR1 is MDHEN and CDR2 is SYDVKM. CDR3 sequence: CASSSGQGMYNEQFF. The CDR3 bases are TGTGCCAGCAGTTCAGGACAGGGGATGTACAATGAGCAGTTCTTC.

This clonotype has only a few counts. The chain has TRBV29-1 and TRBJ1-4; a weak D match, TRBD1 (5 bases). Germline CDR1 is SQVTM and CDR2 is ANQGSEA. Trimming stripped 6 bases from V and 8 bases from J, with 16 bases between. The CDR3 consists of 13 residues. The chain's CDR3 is CSVTLGPGEKLFF. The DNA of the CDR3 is TGCAGCGTAACCTTAGGCCCAGGGGAAAAACTGTTTTTT.

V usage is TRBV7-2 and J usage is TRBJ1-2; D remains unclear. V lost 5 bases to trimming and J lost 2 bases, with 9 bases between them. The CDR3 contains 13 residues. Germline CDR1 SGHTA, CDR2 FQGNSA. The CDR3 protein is CASSQMVNYGYTF. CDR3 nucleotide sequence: TGTGCCAGCAGCCAAATGGTAAACTATGGCTACACCTTC.

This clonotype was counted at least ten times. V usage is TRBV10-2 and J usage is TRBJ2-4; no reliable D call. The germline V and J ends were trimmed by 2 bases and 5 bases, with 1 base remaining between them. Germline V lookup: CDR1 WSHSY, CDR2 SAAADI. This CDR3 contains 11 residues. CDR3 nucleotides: TGCGCCAGCAGTGAGCAAAACATTCAGTACTTC. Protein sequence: CASSEQNIQYF.

CDR3 nucleotide sequence: TGCAGTGCTAGTGAGGGCTCGAACACCGGGGAGCTGTTTTTT. It translates to CSASEGSNTGELFF. This rearrangement joins TRBV20-1 to TRBJ2-2, with D maybe TRBD2 (5 bases). The germline CDR1 and CDR2 sequences are DFQATT and SNEGSKA (reference sequence). V lost 3 bases, J lost 0 bases, and 8 bases lay in between. This CDR3 comprises 14 residues.

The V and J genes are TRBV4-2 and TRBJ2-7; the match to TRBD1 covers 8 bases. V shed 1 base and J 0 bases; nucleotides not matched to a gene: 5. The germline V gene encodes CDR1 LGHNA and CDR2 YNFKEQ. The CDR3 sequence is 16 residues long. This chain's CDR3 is CASSQATGDSSYEQYF. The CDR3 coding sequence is TGTGCCAGCAGCCAAGCGACAGGGGACAGCTCCTACGAGCAGTACTTC.